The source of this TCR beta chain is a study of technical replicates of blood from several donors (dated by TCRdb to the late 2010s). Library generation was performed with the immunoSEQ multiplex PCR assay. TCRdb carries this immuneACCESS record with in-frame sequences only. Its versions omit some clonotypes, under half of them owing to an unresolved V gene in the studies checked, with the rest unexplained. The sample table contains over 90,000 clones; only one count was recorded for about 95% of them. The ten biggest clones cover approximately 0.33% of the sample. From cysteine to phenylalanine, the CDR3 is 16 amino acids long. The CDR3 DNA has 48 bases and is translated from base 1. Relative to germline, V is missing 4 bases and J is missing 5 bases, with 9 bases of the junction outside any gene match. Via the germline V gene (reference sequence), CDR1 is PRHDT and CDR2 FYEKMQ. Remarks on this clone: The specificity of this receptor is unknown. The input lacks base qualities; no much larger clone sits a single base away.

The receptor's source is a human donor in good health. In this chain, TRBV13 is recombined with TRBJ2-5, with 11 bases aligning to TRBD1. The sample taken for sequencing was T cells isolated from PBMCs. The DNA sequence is TGTGCCAGCAGCTCGGGTGGACAGGGGGCTGCTGAGACCCAGTACTTC. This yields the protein CASSSGGQGAAETQYF.